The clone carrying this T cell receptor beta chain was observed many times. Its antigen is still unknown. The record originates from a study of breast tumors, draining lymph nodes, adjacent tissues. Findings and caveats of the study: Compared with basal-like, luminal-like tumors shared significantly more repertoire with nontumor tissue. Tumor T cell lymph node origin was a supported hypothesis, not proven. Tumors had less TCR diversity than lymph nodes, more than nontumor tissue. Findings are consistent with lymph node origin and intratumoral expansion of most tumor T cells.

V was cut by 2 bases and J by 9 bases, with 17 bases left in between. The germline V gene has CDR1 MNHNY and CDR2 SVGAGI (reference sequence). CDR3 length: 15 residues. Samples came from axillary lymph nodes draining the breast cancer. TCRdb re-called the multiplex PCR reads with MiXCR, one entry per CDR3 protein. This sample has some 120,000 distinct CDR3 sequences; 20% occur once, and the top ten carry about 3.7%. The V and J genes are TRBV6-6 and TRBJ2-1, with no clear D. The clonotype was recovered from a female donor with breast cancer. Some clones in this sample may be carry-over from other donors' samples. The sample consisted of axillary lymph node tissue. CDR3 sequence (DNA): TGTGCCAGCAGTTACGTACGGTACGAAAATGTTGAGCAGTTCTTC. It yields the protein CASSYVRYENVEQFF.